The 10 T cell receptor beta chains reported below all come from one sample, sequenced in a study of T cell changes during pregnancy in multiple sclerosis. The data were produced by immunoSEQ multiplex PCR, yet TCRdb's version contains in-frame clones alone and is incomplete. The repertoire holds more than 100,000 clones, with approximately 90% as singletons. The sample in question was peripheral blood, obtained after pregnancy. All receptors come from a female donor with multiple sclerosis, enrolled in a pregnancy study.

Comments on this clone: Compared with germline, one end of the junction differs, possibly owing to a read error. This chain connects TRBV20-1 to TRBJ1-1; no firm D call. Germline V gene sequence: CDR1 DFQATT, CDR2 SNEGSKA (reference sequence). The CDR3 spans 11 residues. The CDR3 DNA reads TGCAGTGCTAGAGATAGGGAGTACGACGGTTTT. Its translation: CSARDREYDGF.

This chain joins TRBV11-2 and TRBJ2-2; D ambiguous. This CDR3 comprises 13 residues. V shed 0 bases and J shed 7 bases, with 6 bases lying between them. The germline V gene has CDR1 SGHAT and CDR2 FQNNGV. The CDR3 DNA is TGTGCCAGCAGCTTAGATCTAAGCGGGGAGCTGTTTTTT. Protein product: CASSLDLSGELFF.

The V call is TRBV27, the J call TRBJ1-6; D possibly corresponds to TRBD1 (5 bases). This CDR3 spans 11 amino acids. Trimming took 10 bases from V and 10 from J, leaving 11 bases between them. In germline, CDR1 is MNHEY, CDR2 SMNVEV (reference sequence). The CDR3 DNA sequence: TGTGCCACAGGGATCGGGTCACCCCTCCACTTT. It yields the protein CATGIGSPLHF.

This clone was observed once. The rearrangement links TRBV19 to TRBJ1-2, with TRBD1 matching over 8 bases. The CDR3 is made up of 14 amino acids. CDR1 is LNHDA and CDR2 is SQIVND in the germline V gene (reference sequence). V lost 3 bases and J lost 7; bases outside the gene matches: 7. CDR3 bases: TGTGCCAGTAGTATTGAGGGCGACAGGGGTGGCTACACCTTC. Its protein product is CASSIEGDRGGYTF.

The chain has TRBV7-3 and TRBJ2-3, with D perhaps matching TRBD2 (6 bases). Looked up from germline, CDR1 is SGHTA and CDR2 is FQGTGA. V lost 2 bases to trimming and J lost 9 bases, with 15 bases between them. CDR3 length: 14 amino acids. The chain's CDR3 is CASSLGAGSDTQYF. The CDR3 nucleotides are TGTGCCAGCAGCTTAGGGGCCGGGAGCGACACGCAGTATTTT. The complete variable domain, with remaining parts taken from reference TRBV7-3 and TRBJ2-3, reads GAGVSQTPSNKVTEKGKYVELRCDPISGHTALYWYRQSLGQGPEFLIYFQGTGAADDSGLPNDRFFAVRPEGSVSTLKIQRTERGDSAVYLCASSLGAGSDTQYFGPGTRLTVL.

The chain couples TRBV27 to TRBJ2-7, with D maybe TRBD1 (6 bases). From germline, CDR1 is MNHEY and CDR2 SMNVEV (reference sequence). Trimming removed 3 bases at V and 0 bases at J, with 12 bases between. This CDR3 region has 15 residues. The CDR3, as DNA: TGTGCCAGCAGTTTCCAAACAGGGTCCTCCTACGAGCAGTACTTC. Residues: CASSFQTGSSYEQYF.

The V and J genes are TRBV5-1 and TRBJ1-3; the match to TRBD1 covers 7 bases. Germline trimming cut 0 bases from V and 2 bases from J; bases unmatched to any gene: 2. CDR1 SGHRS and CDR2 YFSETQ come from the germline V gene. The CDR3 extends over 15 amino acids. Here the CDR3 reads CASSLGQGAGNTIYF. The CDR3 coding sequence is TGCGCCAGCAGCTTGGGACAGGGAGCTGGAAACACCATATATTTT. The full variable domain, its missing parts supplied by reference TRBV5-1 and TRBJ1-3, is KAGVTQTPRYLIKTRGQQVTLSCSPISGHRSVSWYQQTPGQGLQFLFEYFSETQRNKGNFPGRFSGRQFSNSRSEMNVSTLELGDSALYLCASSLGQGAGNTIYFGEGSWLTVV.

The chain recombines TRBV9 with TRBJ2-7; 8 bases fit TRBD2. This CDR3 has 15 amino acids. Germline CDR1 reads SGDLS; CDR2 reads YYNGEE. J gave up 2 bases and V 2 bases, and 6 bases lay outside the gene matches. The CDR3 is CASSVQTTSAYEQYF. CDR3 DNA sequence: TGTGCCAGCAGCGTCCAAACGACTAGCGCCTACGAGCAGTACTTC.

The genes are TRBV5-1 and TRBJ2-7; 11 positions match TRBD1. Germline V gene sequence: CDR1 SGHRS, CDR2 YFSETQ. This CDR3 spans 15 amino acids. Trimming cost V 4 bases and J 2 bases; bases outside gene matches: 5. CDR3 sequence: CASSRGQGAPYEQYF. The CDR3 DNA reads as TGCGCCAGCAGCAGAGGACAGGGGGCCCCCTACGAGCAGTACTTC. Variable domain in full (rest from reference TRBV5-1 and TRBJ2-7): KAGVTQTPRYLIKTRGQQVTLSCSPISGHRSVSWYQQTPGQGLQFLFEYFSETQRNKGNFPGRFSGRQFSNSRSEMNVSTLELGDSALYLCASSRGQGAPYEQYFGPGTRLTVT.

V and J are TRBV5-1 and TRBJ2-3; TRBD1 aligns across 9 bases. This CDR3 is built from 15 residues. Germline-derived CDR1 and CDR2 are SGHRS and YFSETQ. Trimming removed 3 bases from V and 1 base from J; junction bases left unmatched: 3. CDR3 nucleotide sequence: TGCGCCAGCAGCTGGTGGACAGGGGGCACAGATACGCAGTATTTT. Encoded protein: CASSWWTGGTDTQYF.